The TCR beta chain described here comes from a study of cytomegalovirus exposure and HLA in healthy donors (dated by TCRdb to between 2016 and 2019). Broadly, across the study: An earlier analysis of 587 of the donors reported about 260 Gb of sequence data and 117 million unique TCR beta sequences obtained from around 190 million T cells. The number of typed donors differed by locus: 629-630 for A, B, C, DRB1 and DQB1; some 500 for DQA1; some 610 for DPA1; and roughly 490 for DPB1. The study aimed to test whether signatures of past pathogen exposure could be identified by cataloging public T cell receptors. A later analysis re-examined previously published TCR beta repertoires from about 700 donors and added high-resolution HLA genotyping to investigate patterns of TCR occurrence. Using immunosequencing, the study profiled T cell repertoires from some 670 subjects and related those repertoires to cytomegalovirus serostatus. All discovery cohort repertoires had been generated using a single sequencing platform. Among the roughly 380 genotyped donors, around 79% belonged to the genetic ancestry cluster associated with self-reported Caucasian donors. Roughly 300 gigabases of sequencing data and 70 million to 100 million unique TCR sequences made up an early release that covered several hundred HLA-typed donors. Along with the approximately 700-subject first cohort, a separate validation cohort of over 90 different subjects was used. The later analysis used no new phenotypic data to find candidate immune exposures, relying instead on TCR beta sequences and their occurrence across donors. Alongside the repertoire data, information on donor age, sex, ethnicity and CMV serostatus was compiled. An earlier analysis of 587 of the donors used high-throughput TCR beta sequencing to judge whether each TCR beta V gene segment behaved as functional or pseudogenic. On average, around 240,000 unique TCR beta nucleotide sequences were sequenced per donor among 350 to 400 genotyped donors of the cohort, with roughly 18% of those sequences being non-productive. Several DR-DQ haplotypes were treated as single units for association and clustering because of strong linkage in the cohort. In a later genetic analysis, genome-wide SNP genotypes for about 55% of the 666 donors were used, and that subset was treated as a discovery cohort. High-throughput TCR immunosequencing, statistical association of individual TCRs with disease status, and machine learning were combined to predict cytomegalovirus infection status. Both class I and class II loci were covered by HLA typing, at four-digit resolution. Here is what the overall study found, with its caveats: The authors suggested that the approach could potentially be extended to other disease states and immunological phenotypes. Some IMGT-functional V segments, including TRBV6-2 and TRBV6-3, could not be told apart with the 87-base-pair reads, so those segments were excluded. Compared with the approximately 720-donor mean, donors in an Asian-associated ancestry cluster had fewer N-insertions in productive TCRs, according to a later genetic analysis. In a later genetic analysis, a missense DCLRE1C variant was associated with V-gene and J-gene trimming of TCR beta chains, and the association was replicated in an independent cohort. The cohort was sequenced for TCR beta chains only, and without alpha or paired-chain data the features that could be detected were limited. A total of fewer than 200 TCR beta chains were listed by the study as associated with cytomegalovirus. According to a later analysis, most CMV-associated TCR beta chains appeared to be HLA-restricted, and the HLA associations seemed to be driven largely by CMV exposure. A further reported finding was that TCR beta sequences accurately predicted the HLA-A and HLA-B alleles for most subjects in the first cohort. The earlier analysis of some 560 of the donors excluded 15 to 20 rarely observed V segments, including chromosome 9 orphons, because counts were too low. At a false discovery rate of 0.05, a later analysis linked around 15,000 TCR beta sequences to specific HLA alleles. Linkage disequilibrium might explain the correlated functional status among segregating V segments, but an unknown experimental factor could not be ruled out. Because HLA typing was unavailable for some donors at each locus, only the typed subset was used in association tests. A few of the identified cytomegalovirus-associated TCR beta chains were confirmed in vitro to be specific for cytomegalovirus antigens. A later analysis reported that several top co-occurrence clusters appeared linked to parvovirus B19, influenza, CMV and Epstein-Barr virus. In a later analysis, HLA-associated TCR beta chains showed more clonal expansion and lower generation probabilities than non-associated chains that were equally common. A group of highly shared sequence variants was considered likely to be a technical artifact of the sequencing pipeline. Cytomegalovirus status was reported to be diagnosed by the classifier with high specificity and sensitivity in both the original and validation cohorts. The presence/absence analyses assumed that sequencing depth was roughly uniform across donors, and that assumption may not be true. For the cohort, immune exposure information was limited to CMV serostatus. A later analysis found that TCR association rates varied across HLA loci, with DRB1 alleles showing the most associated TCRs and HLA-C alleles the fewest. In an earlier analysis of some 500 of the donors, most TCR beta V segments were observed in productive rearrangements about 87% or about 30% of the time, broadly matching IMGT annotations. Most TCR sequences were observed very rarely across donors, whereas some public TCRs were present in many individuals. When HLA alleles, especially DR and DQ, strongly co-occurred, TCR associations were difficult to assign to individual alleles.

Trimming takes 7 bases from V and 2 bases from J, and the germline ends sit 18 bases apart. CDR1 and CDR2 are drawn from the germline V gene: SGHTA, FQGTGA. The CDR3 spans 15 residues, from the cysteine through the phenylalanine. Solely the CDR3 DNA is kept, with 45 bases framed from the first base. Concerning this clone: What this receptor recognizes is not known. Base qualities were left out, and no much larger clone turns up one base away.

The cohort comprised 710 or so healthy bone marrow donors. At the time of sampling, all cohort members were nominally healthy, though unrecorded immune exposures were likely present. The donor was CMV seronegative and was included in the group of a few hundred seronegative cohort members. Each donor provided a peripheral blood sample, and peripheral blood mononuclear cells were used for TCR beta sequencing. Genomic DNA was extracted from the blood cell samples with the Qiagen DNeasy Blood Extraction Kit. The library was produced with the immunoSEQ multiplex PCR assay. For the multiplex PCR, a mixture combining 60 forward primers for TCR Vbeta segments and 13 reverse primers for TCR Jbeta segments was used. The CDR3 region of rearranged TCR beta genes was amplified from genomic DNA with a multiplex PCR assay. The amplified TCR beta libraries were sequenced on the Illumina HiSeq System as 87-base-pair reads. Concerning the study's data processing: In a later analysis, tens of millions of unique TCR beta chains were counted across the approximately 640 repertoires, and some 10 million of these chains were shared by at least two donors. To remove PCR and sequencing errors, raw reads were error-corrected and collapsed into unique sequences using a nearest-neighbor algorithm that merged closely related sequences. V, D and J gene segments were assigned by aligning CDR3 sequences to IMGT reference sequences. For a sequence to be retained, a match of at least six nucleotides was required to both a V gene segment and a J gene segment. A rearrangement counted as productive if the CDR3 had no stop codons and remained in frame with V and J, and every other rearrangement counted as non-productive. Following IMGT convention, CDR3 was defined as the stretch from the second conserved V-encoded cysteine up to the conserved J-encoded phenylalanine. The earlier analysis of some 550 of the donors excluded any sequence lacking an unambiguous match to a single V gene segment. An earlier analysis of some 610 of the donors called V segments functional above 56.7% productive rearrangements and segregating when the between-donor standard deviation exceeded 5%. A statistical classification framework was built for diagnosing cytomegalovirus status from the catalog of TCR beta chain sequences. A later analysis assigned V and J genes by comparing TCR nucleotide sequences with IMGT/GENE-DB human TR gene sequences. Using the TCRdist pipeline, a later analysis assigned CDR3 sequences along with most-parsimonious VDJ recombination scenarios. In a later analysis, each TCR beta chain was defined by its CDR3 amino acid sequence together with its V-gene family, and reads without a unique V-gene family were excluded. In a later analysis, 500 to 650 highly shared, low-generation-probability nucleotide sequences were removed to address suspected cross-contamination and a sequencing artifact. For each public chain, a later analysis derived a clonal expansion index from normalized ranks of inferred template counts within each repertoire. Generation probabilities in a later analysis came from a VDJ recombination model fitted to out-of-frame rearrangements, and those results were checked against IGoR. Hypergeometric tests were used in a later analysis to score TCR-TCR, TCR-HLA and TCR-CMV co-occurrence, with a repertoire-size bias correction applied to the TCR pairs. To estimate false discovery rates, a later analysis permuted the HLA or CMV assignments 20 times. In a later analysis, co-occurring TCRs were grouped using DBSCAN, and TCRdist sequence similarity was added for clustering within HLA-allele-positive subsets. Repertoires with fewer than 30,000 or more than 120,000 public chains were left out of co-occurrence clustering, as were a handful of repertoires with anomalous nucleotide sharing. TCRdb retrieved this table from immuneACCESS and kept in-frame rearrangements only. Not all clones are present; in checked studies, unresolved V genes account for under half, and no reason is known for the remainder. V and J calls plus clone size are reproduced from that table; the DNA served to infer D and trimming. The sample table holds 130,000 or so clones, of which around four fifths were seen once. The ten largest clones represent more than 1.5% of the sample.

The sample taken for sequencing was PBMCs. This clonotype originated in a woman aged 40 to 50 in good health and CMV-seronegative. The chain is made from TRBV7-3 and TRBJ2-7; possibly the D gene is TRBD2, per 5 matching bases. The DNA sequence reads TGTGCCAGCACCCAATACGTCGGGGTCCCCTACGAGCAGTACTTC. Its amino acids are CASTQYVGVPYEQYF.